The 21 T cell receptor beta chains presented below share a single source sample, sequenced in a study of blood T cell repertoires in COVID-19. Here immunoSEQ multiplex PCR was the method, and the copy in TCRdb shows in-frame clones only, minus some. In the table there are over 20,000 clones, over 60% of which are singletons. The source material was peripheral blood. Receptor source: a woman older than 75 with acute or convalescent COVID-19.

The chain uses TRBV19 and TRBJ1-4; no firm D call. Deletions cut 3 bases from V and 7 bases from J, with 9 bases between. Germline assignment: CDR1 LNHDA and CDR2 SQIVND (reference sequence). There are 13 residues in the CDR3. The CDR3 sequence is CASSIARGEKLFF. CDR3 nucleotides: TGTGCCAGTAGTATCGCCCGGGGTGAAAAACTGTTTTTT.

The sample holds a few counts of this clone. This chain connects TRBV5-6 to TRBJ2-1, with 13 positions matching TRBD2. This CDR3 is 16 amino acids long. Germline V lookup: CDR1 SGHDT, CDR2 YYEEEE. With V trimmed by 4 bases and J by 5 bases, 6 bases remained unmatched. The CDR3 sequence is CASSASGTSGDNEQFF. CDR3 DNA sequence: TGTGCCAGCAGCGCCTCCGGGACTAGCGGGGACAATGAGCAGTTCTTC.

Written as DNA, the CDR3 is TGCGCCAGCGGCGGGGAGGGCCAGGGGGCAGGCGAGGATGGCTACACCTTC. Encoded protein: CASGGEGQGAGEDGYTF. The gene calls are TRBV5-1 and TRBJ1-2, with 8 bases matching TRBD1. V was pared by 7 bases and J by 6 bases, with 20 bases of the junction left unmatched. CDR1 and CDR2 from the germline V gene are SGHRS and YFSETQ. The CDR3 consists of 17 residues.

The genes are TRBV6-5 and TRBJ2-2; possibly TRBD1 for D (6 bases). V was trimmed by 6 bases and J by 6 bases, leaving 17 bases between them. This CDR3 spans 15 amino acids. CDR1 is MNHEY and CDR2 is SVGAGI in the germline V gene. The CDR3 loop reads CASSLFQGFPGELFF. CDR3 nucleotides: TGTGCCAGCAGCCTATTTCAGGGGTTCCCCGGGGAGCTGTTTTTT.

This clone came up a few times. The CDR3 spells CASRMGTAPNSPLHF. Here the CDR3 DNA reads TGTGCCAGTAGAATGGGGACAGCGCCTAATTCACCCCTCCACTTT. V is TRBV19 and J is TRBJ1-6; the match to TRBD1 covers 7 bases. Germline V gene lookup returns CDR1 LNHDA and CDR2 SQIVND (reference sequence). The CDR3 contains 15 residues. V lost 6 bases, J lost 6 bases, and 8 bases stayed unmatched.

The chain links TRBV3-1 (or the pseudogene TRBV3-2) to TRBJ1-3, with D unclear. V dropped 4 bases and J dropped 7 bases, with 14 bases sitting between them. This CDR3 contains 14 residues. CDR1 and CDR2 (germline): LGHDT, YNNKEL (reference sequence). CDR3 residues: CASSLSTTGNTIYF. In nucleotides, the CDR3 is TGTGCCAGCAGCCTCTCAACCACCGGTAACACCATATATTTT.

The J gene is TRBJ2-5, the V gene TRBV20-1; D gene ambiguous. V was cut by 3 bases and J by 3 bases, with 8 bases left in between. The CDR3 totals 12 residues. Germline V gene lookup returns CDR1 DFQATT and CDR2 SNEGSKA (reference sequence). The CDR3: CSASDLKETQYF. CDR3 bases: TGCAGTGCTAGTGATCTTAAAGAGACCCAGTACTTC.

The chain links TRBV6-5 to TRBJ1-1; D remains unclear. The germline V and J ends were trimmed by 6 bases and 5 bases, with 13 bases remaining between them. The CDR3 is made up of 13 amino acids. CDR1 is MNHEY and CDR2 is SVGAGI in the germline V gene. The CDR3 nucleotides are TGTGCCAGCAGAAGCCACCTTCTTACTGAAGCTTTCTTT. Its protein is CASRSHLLTEAFF.

This clone came up a few times. The chain is built from TRBV30 and TRBJ1-5; no clear D gene. The length of the CDR3 is 14 residues. In germline, CDR1 is GTSNPN, CDR2 SVGIG (reference sequence). V lost 5 bases to trimming and J lost 0 bases, with 11 bases between them. CDR3 loop: CAWAGGLSNQPQHF. In DNA, the CDR3 is TGTGCCTGGGCCGGAGGCCTTAGCAATCAGCCCCAGCATTTT.

The chain carries TRBV5-1 and TRBJ2-5; TRBD2 matches at 9 bases. Trimming took 6 bases from V and 4 from J; bases not matched to a gene: 4. In germline, CDR1 is SGHRS, CDR2 YFSETQ. This CDR3 comprises 13 residues. The chain's CDR3 is CASNAGGGETQYF. CDR3 DNA sequence: TGCGCCAGCAATGCGGGAGGGGGAGAGACCCAGTACTTC.

CDR3 residues: CASKTSGGGELFF. The CDR3 DNA is TGCGCCAGCAAGACTAGCGGAGGCGGGGAGCTGTTTTTT. The rearrangement links TRBV10-2 to TRBJ2-2, with 9 nucleotides matching TRBD2. Germline V gene lookup returns CDR1 WSHSY and CDR2 SAAADI. CDR3 length: 13 amino acids. Trimming at V came to 7 bases and at J to 7 bases, leaving 4 bases not matched to a gene.

This clone was observed once. V usage is TRBV5-1 and J usage is TRBJ1-2; D unresolved. V was trimmed by 0 bases and J by 0 bases, leaving 9 bases between them. CDR3 length: 15 residues. The germline CDR1 and CDR2 sequences are SGHRS and YFSETQ. The CDR3 reads CASSLGTATNYGYTF. CDR3 DNA: TGCGCCAGCAGCTTGGGCACAGCTACTAACTATGGCTACACCTTC.

The rearrangement uses TRBV21-1 and TRBJ1-5; TRBD1 is the table's D call and was not checked against the DNA. TRBV21-1 is reported as a pseudogene. CDR3 length: 23 residues. The CDR3 region is CASSKVPINKRPSDRGEYQPQHF. The CDR3 nucleotides read TGTGCCAGCAGCAAAGTCCCAATAAATAAAAGACCATCCGACAGGGGGGAATATCAGCCCCAGCATTTT.

The chain recombines TRBV6-5 with TRBJ2-7; TRBD2 is a possible D gene (6 bases). The V and J ends lost 6 bases and 6 bases respectively, with 12 bases between them. There are 12 residues in the CDR3. Germline CDR1 is MNHEY and CDR2 is SVGAGI. The chain's CDR3 is CASSRLGSEQYF. CDR3 DNA: TGTGCCAGCAGCCGACTAGGTTCCGAGCAGTACTTC.

This rearrangement joins TRBV12-5 to TRBJ2-3; 7 bases fit TRBD1. Germline V gene lookup returns CDR1 LGHNT and CDR2 FRNRAP. V dropped 5 bases and J dropped 0; count of bases not matched to a gene: 5. The CDR3 is made up of 15 amino acids. The DNA of the CDR3 is TGTGCTAGTGGTCCGGGGACAGCAAGCACAGATACGCAGTATTTT. Protein: CASGPGTASTDTQYF.

This clone was observed a handful of times. This chain joins TRBV18 and TRBJ2-7; a possible D gene is TRBD2 (5 bases). Germline V lookup: CDR1 KGHSH, CDR2 LQKENI. The CDR3 covers 14 residues. Trimming left V 4 bases short and J 6 bases short, with 16 bases between. CDR3 coding DNA: TGTGCCAGCTCACGGTTAGAGGGCCGCGGCGAGCAGTACTTC. It yields the protein CASSRLEGRGEQYF.

Of note for this clone: Its ends do not fully match the called genes, so a read error is possible. The V call is TRBV6-1, the J call TRBJ2-7; D may be TRBD2 (5 bases). This CDR3 spans 13 amino acids. Germline-derived CDR1 and CDR2 are MNHNS and SASEGT. The CDR3 DNA sequence: TGTGCCAGCAGTGAATCAGGCCGGACTTCGATAAACTTC. Protein product: CASSESGRTSINF.

This chain's CDR3 is CASNRDISYNEQFF. As DNA, the CDR3 is TGTGCCAGCAACCGGGACATCTCCTACAATGAGCAGTTCTTC. This sequence joins TRBV7-9 and TRBJ2-1, with D tentatively TRBD1 (6 bases). The V end was cut by 7 bases, the J end by 0 bases, with 10 bases between. The germline V gene encodes CDR1 SEHNR and CDR2 FQNEAQ (reference sequence). The CDR3 sequence is 14 residues long.

The chain carries TRBV7-2 and TRBJ1-6; 10 bases map to TRBD1. The V gene end was trimmed by 6 bases and the J gene end by 3 bases; junction bases not matched to a gene: 14. Germline V gives CDR1 SGHTA, CDR2 FQGNSA. The CDR3 has 19 residues. The CDR3 DNA follows: TGTGCCAGCAGTTACTCGACAGGGGGCTATATGTTCTATAATTCACCCCTCCACTTT. Its translation: CASSYSTGGYMFYNSPLHF.

This chain links TRBV5-1 with TRBJ1-2; TRBD1 agrees at 7 bases. Germline CDR1 SGHRS, CDR2 YFSETQ. The junction had 11 bases not matched to a gene; V was cut back by 4 bases and J by 8 bases. The CDR3 loop spans 14 amino acids. The CDR3 is CASSRDRAVEGYTF. For the CDR3, the DNA is TGCGCCAGCAGCCGTGACAGGGCCGTAGAAGGCTACACCTTC.

This clone showed up just once. The chain uses TRBV19 and TRBJ1-4, with 8 bases matching TRBD1. The CDR3 sequence is 15 residues long. V shed 5 bases, J shed 0 bases, and the junction held 2 bases outside the gene matches. Germline V lookup: CDR1 LNHDA, CDR2 SQIVND (reference sequence). Here the CDR3 reads CASSVGQATNEKLFF. The CDR3 region has the DNA TGTGCCAGTAGTGTGGGACAGGCAACTAATGAAAAACTGTTTTTT.